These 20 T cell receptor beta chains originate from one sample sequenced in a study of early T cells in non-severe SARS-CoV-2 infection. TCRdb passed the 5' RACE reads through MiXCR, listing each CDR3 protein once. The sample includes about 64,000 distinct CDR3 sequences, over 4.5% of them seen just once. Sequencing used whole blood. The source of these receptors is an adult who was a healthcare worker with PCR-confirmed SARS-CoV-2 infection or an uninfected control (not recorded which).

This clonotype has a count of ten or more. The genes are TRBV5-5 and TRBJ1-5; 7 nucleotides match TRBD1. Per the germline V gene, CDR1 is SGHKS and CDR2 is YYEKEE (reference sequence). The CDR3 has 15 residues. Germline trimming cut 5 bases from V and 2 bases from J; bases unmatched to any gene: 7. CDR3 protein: CASSSTGTGNQPQHF. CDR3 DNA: TGTGCCAGCAGTTCTACCGGGACAGGCAATCAGCCCCAGCATTTT.

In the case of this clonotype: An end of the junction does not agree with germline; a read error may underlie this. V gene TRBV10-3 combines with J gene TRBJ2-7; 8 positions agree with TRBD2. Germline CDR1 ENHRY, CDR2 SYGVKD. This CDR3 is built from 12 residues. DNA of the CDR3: TGTGCCTCGGGAGGGTGGCGAGAGGCGAAGTATTTC. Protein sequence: CASGGWREAKYF.

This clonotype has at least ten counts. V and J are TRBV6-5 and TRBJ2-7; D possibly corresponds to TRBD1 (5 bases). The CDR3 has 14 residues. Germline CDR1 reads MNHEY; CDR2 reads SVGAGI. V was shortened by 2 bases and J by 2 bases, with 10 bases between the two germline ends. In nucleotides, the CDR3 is TGTGCCAGCAGTTACGGGGCAGGTCCCTACGAGCAGTACTTC. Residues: CASSYGAGPYEQYF.

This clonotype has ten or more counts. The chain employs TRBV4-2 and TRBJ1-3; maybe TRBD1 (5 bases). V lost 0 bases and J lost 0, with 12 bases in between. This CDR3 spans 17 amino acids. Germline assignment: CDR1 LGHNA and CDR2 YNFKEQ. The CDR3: CASSQEGTGYSGNTIYF. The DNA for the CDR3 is TGTGCCAGCAGCCAAGAAGGGACTGGATACTCTGGAAACACCATATATTTT.

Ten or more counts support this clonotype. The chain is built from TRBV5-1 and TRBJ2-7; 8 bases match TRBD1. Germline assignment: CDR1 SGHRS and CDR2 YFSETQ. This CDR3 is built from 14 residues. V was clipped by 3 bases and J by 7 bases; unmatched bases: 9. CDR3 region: CASSWGTGAKEQYF. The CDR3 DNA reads TGCGCCAGCAGCTGGGGGACAGGAGCAAAGGAGCAGTACTTC.

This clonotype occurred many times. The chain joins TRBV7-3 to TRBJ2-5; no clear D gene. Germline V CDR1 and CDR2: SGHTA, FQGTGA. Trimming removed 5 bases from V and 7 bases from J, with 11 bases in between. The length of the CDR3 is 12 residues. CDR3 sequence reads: CASSADGRTQYF. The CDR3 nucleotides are TGTGCCAGCAGCGCGGACGGAAGGACCCAGTACTTC.

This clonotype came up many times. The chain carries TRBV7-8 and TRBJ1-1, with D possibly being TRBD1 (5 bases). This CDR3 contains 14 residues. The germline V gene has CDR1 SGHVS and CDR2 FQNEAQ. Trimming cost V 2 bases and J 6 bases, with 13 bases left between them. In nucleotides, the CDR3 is TGTGCCAGCAGCTTAAACGCAGGGATTTCTGAAGCTTTCTTT. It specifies CASSLNAGISEAFF.

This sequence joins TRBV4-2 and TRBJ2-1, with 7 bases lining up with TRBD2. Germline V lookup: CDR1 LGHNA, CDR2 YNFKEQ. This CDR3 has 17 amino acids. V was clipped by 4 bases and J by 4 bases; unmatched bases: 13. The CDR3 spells CASSLQESLAGYNEQFF. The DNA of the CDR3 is TGTGCCAGCAGCCTCCAAGAGTCATTAGCGGGTTACAATGAGCAGTTCTTC.

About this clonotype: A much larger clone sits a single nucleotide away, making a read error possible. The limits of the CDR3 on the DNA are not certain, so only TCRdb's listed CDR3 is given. CDR3: CASSWGPGSQIPGELYF. The chain joins TRBV6-6 to TRBJ2-2; TRBD1 was called by the table and not checked on the DNA. In germline, CDR1 is MNHNY, CDR2 SVGAGI (reference sequence). The CDR3 contains 17 residues when both ends are counted.

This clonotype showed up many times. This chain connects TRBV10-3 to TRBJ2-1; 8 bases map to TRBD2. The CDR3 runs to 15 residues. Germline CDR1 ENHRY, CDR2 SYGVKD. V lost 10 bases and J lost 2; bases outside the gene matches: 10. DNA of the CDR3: TGTGCCACTGGCGTAAGCGGGGGAGCCTACAATGAGCAGTTCTTC. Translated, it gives CATGVSGGAYNEQFF.

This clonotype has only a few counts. The chain's CDR3 is CASSGLAGPFYEQYF. In DNA, the CDR3 is TGTGCCAGCAGTGGACTAGCGGGGCCATTCTACGAGCAGTACTTC. The chain uses TRBV7-9 and TRBJ2-7; TRBD2 agrees at 12 bases. The CDR3 consists of 15 residues. The germline gives CDR1 SEHNR, CDR2 FQNEAQ (reference sequence). The trim removed 6 bases at V and 3 bases at J, leaving 6 bases unmatched.

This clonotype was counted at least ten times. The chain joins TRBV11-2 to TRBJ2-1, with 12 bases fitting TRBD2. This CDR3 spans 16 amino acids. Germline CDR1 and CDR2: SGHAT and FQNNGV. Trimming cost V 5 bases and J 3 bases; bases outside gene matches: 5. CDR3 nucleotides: TGTGCCAGCAGCGCCCGGACTAGCGGGAACTACAATGAGCAGTTCTTC. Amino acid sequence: CASSARTSGNYNEQFF.

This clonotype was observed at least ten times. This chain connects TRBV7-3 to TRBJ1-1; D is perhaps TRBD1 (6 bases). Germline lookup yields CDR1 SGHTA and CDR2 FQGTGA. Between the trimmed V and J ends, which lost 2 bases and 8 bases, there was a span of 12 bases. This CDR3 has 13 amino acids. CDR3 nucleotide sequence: TGTGCCAGCAGCTTACCTGGACAGACCGAAGCTTTCTTT. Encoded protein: CASSLPGQTEAFF.

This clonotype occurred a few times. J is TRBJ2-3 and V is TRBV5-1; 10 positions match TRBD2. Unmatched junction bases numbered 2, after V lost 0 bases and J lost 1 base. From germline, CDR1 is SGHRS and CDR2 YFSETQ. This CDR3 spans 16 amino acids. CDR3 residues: CASSLAGTSGTDTQYF. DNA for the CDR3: TGCGCCAGCAGCTTGGCTGGGACTAGCGGCACAGATACGCAGTATTTT.

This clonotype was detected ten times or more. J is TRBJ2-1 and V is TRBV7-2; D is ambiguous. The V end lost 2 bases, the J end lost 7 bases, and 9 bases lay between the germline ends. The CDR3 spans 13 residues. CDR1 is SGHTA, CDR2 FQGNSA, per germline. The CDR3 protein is CASSLPNGNEQFF. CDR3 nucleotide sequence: TGTGCCAGCAGCTTACCGAACGGGAATGAGCAGTTCTTC.

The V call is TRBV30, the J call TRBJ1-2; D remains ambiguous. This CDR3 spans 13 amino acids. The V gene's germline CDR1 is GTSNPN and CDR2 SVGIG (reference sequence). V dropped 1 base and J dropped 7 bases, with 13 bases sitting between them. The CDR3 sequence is CAWSGKLGRGYTF. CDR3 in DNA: TGTGCCTGGAGTGGGAAATTGGGTCGTGGCTACACCTTC.

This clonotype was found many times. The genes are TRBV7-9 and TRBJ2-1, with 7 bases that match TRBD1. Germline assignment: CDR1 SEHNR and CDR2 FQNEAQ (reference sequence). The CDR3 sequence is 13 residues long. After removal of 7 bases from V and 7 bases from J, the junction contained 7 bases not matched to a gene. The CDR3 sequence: CASTRGQKNEQFF. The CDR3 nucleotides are TGTGCCAGCACAAGGGGGCAGAAAAATGAGCAGTTCTTC.

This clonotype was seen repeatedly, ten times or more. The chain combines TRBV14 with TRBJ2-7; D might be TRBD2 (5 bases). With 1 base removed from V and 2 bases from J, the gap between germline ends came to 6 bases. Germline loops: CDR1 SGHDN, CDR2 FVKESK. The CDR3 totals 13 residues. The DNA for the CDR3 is TGTGCCAGCAGCCAAGCGGGGACCTACGAGCAGTACTTC. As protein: CASSQAGTYEQYF.

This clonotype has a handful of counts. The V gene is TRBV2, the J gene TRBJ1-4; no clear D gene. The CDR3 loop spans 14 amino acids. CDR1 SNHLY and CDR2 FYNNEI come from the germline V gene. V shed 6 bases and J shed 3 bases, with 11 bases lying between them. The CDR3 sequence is CASRQTVSNEKLFF. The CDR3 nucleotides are TGTGCCAGCAGGCAAACAGTTTCTAATGAAAAACTGTTTTTT.

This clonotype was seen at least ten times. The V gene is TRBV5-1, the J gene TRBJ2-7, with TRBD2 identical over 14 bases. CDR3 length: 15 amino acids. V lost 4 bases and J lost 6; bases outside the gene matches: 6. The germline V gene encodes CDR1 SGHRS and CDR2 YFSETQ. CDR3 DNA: TGCGCCAGCAGCGAGACTAGCGGGAGGGCAATCGAGCAGTACTTC. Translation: CASSETSGRAIEQYF.